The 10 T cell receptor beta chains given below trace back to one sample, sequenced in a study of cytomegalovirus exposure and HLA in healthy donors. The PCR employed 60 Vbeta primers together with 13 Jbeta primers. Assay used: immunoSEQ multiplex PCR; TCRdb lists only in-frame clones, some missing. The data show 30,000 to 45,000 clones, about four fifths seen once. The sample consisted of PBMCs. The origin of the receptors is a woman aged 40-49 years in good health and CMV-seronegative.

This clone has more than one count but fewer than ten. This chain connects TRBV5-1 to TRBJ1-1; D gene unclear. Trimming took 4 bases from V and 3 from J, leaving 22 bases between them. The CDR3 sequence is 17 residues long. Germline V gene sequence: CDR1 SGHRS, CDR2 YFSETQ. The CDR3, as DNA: TGCGCCAGCAGCCCCAAAAATAGTCCGGGATCTCACACTGAAGCTTTCTTT. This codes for CASSPKNSPGSHTEAFF.

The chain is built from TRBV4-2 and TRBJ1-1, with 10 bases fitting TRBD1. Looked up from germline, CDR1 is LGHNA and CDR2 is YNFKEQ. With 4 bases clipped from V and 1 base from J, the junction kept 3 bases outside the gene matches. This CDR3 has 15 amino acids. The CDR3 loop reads CASSPRQGANTEAFF. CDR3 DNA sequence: TGTGCCAGCAGCCCTCGACAGGGGGCGAACACTGAAGCTTTCTTT.

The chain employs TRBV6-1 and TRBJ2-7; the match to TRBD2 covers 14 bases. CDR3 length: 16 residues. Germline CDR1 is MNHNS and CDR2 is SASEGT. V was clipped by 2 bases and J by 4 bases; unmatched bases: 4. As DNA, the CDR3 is TGTGCCAGCAGTGAACCCGGACTAGCGGGGGGTTACGAGCAGTACTTC. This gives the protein CASSEPGLAGGYEQYF.

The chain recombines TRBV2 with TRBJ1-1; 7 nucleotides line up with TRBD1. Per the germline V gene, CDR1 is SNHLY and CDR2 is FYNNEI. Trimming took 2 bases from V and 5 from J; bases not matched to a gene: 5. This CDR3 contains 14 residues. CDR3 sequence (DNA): TGTGCCAGCAGTGAACAAGGGGGCGCGACTGAAGCTTTCTTT. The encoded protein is CASSEQGGATEAFF.

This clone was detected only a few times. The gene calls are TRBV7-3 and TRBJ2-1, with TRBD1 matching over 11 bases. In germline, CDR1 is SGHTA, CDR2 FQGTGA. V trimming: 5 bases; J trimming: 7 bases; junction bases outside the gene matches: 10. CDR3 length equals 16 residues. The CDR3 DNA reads TGTGCCAGCAGCCCCGAAGGACAGGGGGCGAGGAATGAGCAGTTCTTC. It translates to CASSPEGQGARNEQFF.

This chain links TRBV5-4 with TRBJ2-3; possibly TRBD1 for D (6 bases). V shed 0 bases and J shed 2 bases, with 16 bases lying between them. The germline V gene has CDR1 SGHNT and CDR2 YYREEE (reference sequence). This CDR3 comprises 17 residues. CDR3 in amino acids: CASSLAGLQGNTDTQYF. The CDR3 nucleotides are TGTGCCAGCAGCTTGGCCGGATTACAGGGCAACACAGATACGCAGTATTTT.

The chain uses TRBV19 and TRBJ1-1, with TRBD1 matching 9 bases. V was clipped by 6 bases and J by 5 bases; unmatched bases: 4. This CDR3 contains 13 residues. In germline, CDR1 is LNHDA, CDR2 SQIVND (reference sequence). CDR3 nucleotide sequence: TGTGCCAGTAGCTGGACAGGGGAGACTGAAGCTTTCTTT. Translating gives CASSWTGETEAFF.

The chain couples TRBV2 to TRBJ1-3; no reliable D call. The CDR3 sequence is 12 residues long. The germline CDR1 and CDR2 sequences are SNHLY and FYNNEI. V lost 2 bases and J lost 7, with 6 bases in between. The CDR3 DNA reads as TGTGCCAGCAGTGAATCAGTGAACACCATATATTTT. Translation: CASSESVNTIYF.

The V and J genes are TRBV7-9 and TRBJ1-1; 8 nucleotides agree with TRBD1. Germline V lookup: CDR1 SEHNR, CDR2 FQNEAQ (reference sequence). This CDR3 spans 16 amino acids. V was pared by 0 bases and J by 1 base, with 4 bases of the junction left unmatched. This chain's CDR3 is CASSLALDRENTEAFF. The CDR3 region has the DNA TGTGCCAGCAGCTTAGCTTTGGACAGGGAGAACACTGAAGCTTTCTTT. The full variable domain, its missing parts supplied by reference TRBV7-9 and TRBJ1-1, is DTGVSQNPRHKITKRGQNVTFRCDPISEHNRLYWYRQTLGQGPEFLTYFQNEAQLEKSRLLSDRFSAERPKGSFSTLEIQRTEQGDSAMYLCASSLALDRENTEAFFGQGTRLTVV.

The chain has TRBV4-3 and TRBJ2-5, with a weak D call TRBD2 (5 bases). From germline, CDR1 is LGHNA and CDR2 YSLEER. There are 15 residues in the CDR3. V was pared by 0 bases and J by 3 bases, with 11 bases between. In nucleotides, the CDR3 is TGCGCCAGCAGCCAAGATTGGCTAGCAGAAGAGACCCAGTACTTC. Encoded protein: CASSQDWLAEETQYF.